This T cell receptor beta chain derives from a study of blood T cell repertoires in COVID-19. Looking at the study overall: The study drew acute and convalescent COVID-19 samples from the United States, Italy and Spain. PBMCs, B-cell-depleted T cells, or T cells were the source of the cDNA or gDNA that made up the material.

In germline, CDR1 is SQVTM, CDR2 ANQGSEA. This CDR3 has 14 residues. After removal of 5 bases from V and 2 bases from J, the junction contained 7 bases not matched to a gene. The protocol was immunoSEQ multiplex PCR, while the TCRdb copy is restricted to in-frame clones and leaves out a portion. Seen here are 150,000 to 250,000 clones, 75% to 90% observed once, and the top ten hold around 2.4%. The chain uses TRBV29-1 and TRBJ1-2; 8 nucleotides match TRBD1. This receptor was taken from a woman in her 30s who had recovered from COVID-19. Sequencing was performed on PBMCs or T cells enriched from blood (not recorded which). CDR3 bases: TGCAGCGTTAGTAGGACAGGGCTGAACTATGGCTACACCTTC. Translating it yields CSVSRTGLNYGYTF.